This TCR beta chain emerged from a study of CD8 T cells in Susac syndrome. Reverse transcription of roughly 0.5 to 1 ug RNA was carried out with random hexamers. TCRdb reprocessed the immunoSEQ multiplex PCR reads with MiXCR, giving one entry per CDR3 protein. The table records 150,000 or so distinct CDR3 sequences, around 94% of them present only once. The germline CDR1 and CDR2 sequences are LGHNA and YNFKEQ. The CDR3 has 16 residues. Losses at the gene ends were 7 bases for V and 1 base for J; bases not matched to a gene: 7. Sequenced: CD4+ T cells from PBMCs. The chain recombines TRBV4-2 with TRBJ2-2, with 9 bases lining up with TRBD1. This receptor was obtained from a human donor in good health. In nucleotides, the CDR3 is TGTGCCAGCACCGACTTGGGACAGGGGAACACCGGGGAGCTGTTTTTT. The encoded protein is CASTDLGQGNTGELFF.